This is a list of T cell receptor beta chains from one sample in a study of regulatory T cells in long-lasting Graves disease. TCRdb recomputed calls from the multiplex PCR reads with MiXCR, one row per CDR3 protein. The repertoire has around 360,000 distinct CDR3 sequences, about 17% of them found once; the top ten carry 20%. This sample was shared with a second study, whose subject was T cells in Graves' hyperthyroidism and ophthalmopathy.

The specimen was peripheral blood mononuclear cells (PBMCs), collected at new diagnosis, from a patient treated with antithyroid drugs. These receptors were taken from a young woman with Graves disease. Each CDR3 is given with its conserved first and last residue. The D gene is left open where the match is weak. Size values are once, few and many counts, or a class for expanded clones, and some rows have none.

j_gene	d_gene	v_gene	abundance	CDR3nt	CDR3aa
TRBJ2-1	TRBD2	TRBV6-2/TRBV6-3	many	TGTGCCAGCAGTTACTCGACTAGCGCGGATGAGCAGTTCTTC	CASSYSTSADEQFF
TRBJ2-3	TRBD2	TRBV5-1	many	TGCGCCAGCAGCTTGTATCCAGCGGGAAGGCCCGATACGCAGTATTTT	CASSLYPAGRPDTQYF
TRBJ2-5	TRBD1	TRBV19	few	TGTGCCAGTAGTATAGCCTTGGTCCGCGGGGACAGGGGAGAGACCCAGTACTTC	CASSIALVRGDRGETQYF
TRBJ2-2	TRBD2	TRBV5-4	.	TGTGCCAGCAGCTTGGCGGGAGGGCCGATCGGGGAGCTGTTTTTT	CASSLAGGPIGELFF
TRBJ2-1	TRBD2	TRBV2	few	TGTGCCAACAGTTCTAGCGGGGGGGCCTACAATGAGCAGTTCTTC	CANSSSGGAYNEQFF
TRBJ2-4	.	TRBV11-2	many	TGTGCCAGCAGCGATAACAACAGGGTTCAGTACTTC	CASSDNNRVQYF
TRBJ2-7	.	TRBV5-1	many	TGCGCCAGCAGCTTGGGGGGGGTATACGAGCAGTACTTC	CASSLGGVYEQYF
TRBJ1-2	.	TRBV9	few	TGTGCCAGCTCCTCTCAAACTAACTATGGCTACACCTTC	CASSSQTNYGYTF
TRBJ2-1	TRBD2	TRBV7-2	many	TGTGCCAGCAGCTCACTAGCGGAGCAGTTCTTC	CASSSLAEQFF
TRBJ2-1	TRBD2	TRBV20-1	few	TGCAGTGCTAATCTAGCGGGGGGTTTGGATGAGCAGTTCTTC	CSANLAGGLDEQFF
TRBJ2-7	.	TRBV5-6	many	TGTGCCAGCAGCTATAACGCAAGGATCTACGAGCAGTACTTC	CASSYNARIYEQYF
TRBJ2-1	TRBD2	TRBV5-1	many	TGCGCCAGCAGCCTACTAGCGGGCTTTTACAATGAGCAGTTCTTC	CASSLLAGFYNEQFF
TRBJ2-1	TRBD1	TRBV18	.	TGTGCCAGCTCAGCCGGGACAGGCGTCGGGTTCTCCTACAATGAGCAGTTCTTC	CASSAGTGVGFSYNEQFF
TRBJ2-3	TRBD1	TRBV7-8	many	TGTGCCAGCAGCTGGGCCGGGACAGGGGGCACAGATACGCAGTATTTT	CASSWAGTGGTDTQYF
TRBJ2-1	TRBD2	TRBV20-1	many	TGCAGTGCTAGGGAGATCCTAGCGGGGGGCTCTGAGCAGTTCTTC	CSAREILAGGSEQFF
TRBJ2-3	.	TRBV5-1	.	TGCGCCAGCGCCGAATACGGACAAAGCCAGCCAGATACGCAGTATTTT	CASAEYGQSQPDTQYF
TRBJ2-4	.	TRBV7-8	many	TGTGCCAGCAGCCCCAGGGTAGCCAACATTCAGTACTTC	CASSPRVANIQYF
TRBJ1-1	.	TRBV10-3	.	TGTGCCATCAGTGACGGGGACACTGAAGCTTTCTTT	CAISDGDTEAFF
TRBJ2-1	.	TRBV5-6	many	TGTGCCAGCAGCTTGGCTCAGGGTGATTTGTCCTACAATGAGCAGTTCTTC	CASSLAQGDLSYNEQFF
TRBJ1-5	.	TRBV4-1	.	TGCGCCAGCAGCCAAGCCGGGGGGGTTTTTCAGCCCCAGCATTTT	CASSQAGGVFQPQHF
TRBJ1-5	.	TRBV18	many	TGTGCCAGCTCACCCCTGGAAGGCAATCAGCCCCAGCATTTT	CASSPLEGNQPQHF
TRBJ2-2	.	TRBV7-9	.	.	CASSFSGPGTGELFF
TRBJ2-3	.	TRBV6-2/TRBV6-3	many	TGTGCCAGCAGTTATTTGTCGGGAGTCACAGATACGCAGTATTTT	CASSYLSGVTDTQYF
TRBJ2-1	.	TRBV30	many	TGTGCCTGGGCCTTGGGGGGTGAGCAGTTCTTC	CAWALGGEQFF
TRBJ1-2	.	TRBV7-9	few	TGTGCCAGCAGCCAACCTCTAGGGCCAGGCTACACCTTC	CASSQPLGPGYTF
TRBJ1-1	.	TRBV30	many	TGTGCCTGGAGTTGGGAAGGGCCTGAAGCTTTCTTT	CAWSWEGPEAFF
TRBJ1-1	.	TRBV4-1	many	TGCGCCAGCAGCCAAGATCACGGCCGGTACACTGAAGCTTTCTTT	CASSQDHGRYTEAFF
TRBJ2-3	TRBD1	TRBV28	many	TGTGCCAGCAGCTCCCCGATCCGGGACAGGGGCAGTAGGACAGATACGCAGTATTTT	CASSSPIRDRGSRTDTQYF
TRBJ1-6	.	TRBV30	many	TGTGCCTGGAGCCCAGGACAGCGTAATTCACCCCTCCACTTT	CAWSPGQRNSPLHF
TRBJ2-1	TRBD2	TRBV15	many	TGTGCCACCAGCATTACTAGCGGGAGAAAGAATGAGCAGTTCTTC	CATSITSGRKNEQFF
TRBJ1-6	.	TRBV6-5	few	TGTGCCAGCAGTTACTCCACCCCTGACTCCTATAATTCACCCCTCCACTTT	CASSYSTPDSYNSPLHF
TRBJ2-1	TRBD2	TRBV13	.	TGTGCCAGCAGCAGCAGACTAGCGGACTACAATGAGCAGTTCTTC	CASSSRLADYNEQFF